The 20 T cell receptor beta chains listed next were all sequenced from one sample in a study of T cell repertoires in cytomegalovirus infection. TCRdb fed the reads into MiXCR, producing one record per CDR3 protein. The sample has about 770,000 distinct CDR3 sequences; around 29% are singletons. Their target antigens are unknown. Sequencing was performed on cultured CD8+ T cells from PBMCs, taken from culture after CMV antigen stimulation. The receptors originated from a human donor in good health (CMV status not recorded). Some clones in this sample may be carry-over from other donors' samples.

The V and J genes are TRBV4-3 and TRBJ2-3; 11 positions agree with TRBD2. Per germline, CDR1 LGHNA and CDR2 YSLEER. J was trimmed by 3 bases and V by 1 base; bases with no gene match: 6. This CDR3 has 17 residues. CDR3 amino acids: CASSQGLAGLRTDTQYF. CDR3 DNA: TGCGCCAGCAGCCAAGGACTAGCGGGACTCAGGACAGATACGCAGTATTTT.

The chain combines TRBV15 with TRBJ1-1; TRBD1 is a possible D gene (6 bases). This CDR3 comprises 15 residues. Trimming took 0 bases from V and 6 from J, leaving 14 bases between them. Germline V gene sequence: CDR1 LNHNV, CDR2 YYDKDF (reference sequence). CDR3 protein: CATSRDRGAGSEAFF. DNA of the CDR3: TGTGCCACCAGCAGAGACAGGGGCGCTGGATCTGAAGCTTTCTTT.

In its sample, this clonotype was seen a few times. This chain connects TRBV11-1 to TRBJ2-7; D may be TRBD1 (5 bases). The germline V gene encodes CDR1 SGHAT and CDR2 FQDESV (reference sequence). The CDR3 is made up of 14 amino acids. Trimming shortened V by 3 bases and J by 3 bases, and 12 bases separated the two germline ends. The CDR3: CASSFIGRDYEQYF. CDR3 coding DNA: TGTGCCAGCAGCTTCATCGGCAGGGACTACGAGCAGTACTTC.

J is TRBJ1-1 and V is TRBV7-6, with D tentatively TRBD1 (5 bases). The ends were cut back, 0 bases at V and 7 bases at J, with 15 bases in the middle. CDR1 is SGHVS and CDR2 is FNYEAQ in the germline V gene. This CDR3 is 15 amino acids long. DNA of the CDR3: TGTGCCAGCAGCTTAGCATTGGTCGAGGGGATTGAAGCTTTCTTT. The encoded protein is CASSLALVEGIEAFF.

The rearrangement joins TRBV7-8 to TRBJ2-7; D uncertain. The V gene lost 5 bases and the J gene lost 2 bases, with 22 bases spanning the gap. Germline V gene data show CDR1 as SGHVS and CDR2 as FQNEAQ. The CDR3 loop spans 17 amino acids. The CDR3, as DNA: TGTGCCAGCAGCCTTAGAAGACGCTCTCCTAGTCCCTACGAGCAGTACTTC. Translated: CASSLRRRSPSPYEQYF.

The rearrangement uses TRBV9 and TRBJ2-3, with 9 bases lining up with TRBD1. Germline trimming cut 3 bases from V and 2 bases from J; bases unmatched to any gene: 10. Germline CDR1 SGDLS, CDR2 YYNGEE. This CDR3 is 17 amino acids long. The CDR3 DNA reads as TGTGCCAGCAGCGCTTGGGGGGACAGGGATCCCACAGATACGCAGTATTTT. It translates to CASSAWGDRDPTDTQYF.

The rearrangement joins TRBV4-1 to TRBJ2-3; D is possibly TRBD2 (8 bases). The CDR3 spans 16 residues. CDR1 is MGHRA, CDR2 YSYEKL, per germline. V dropped 2 bases and J dropped 3 bases, with 15 bases sitting between them. CDR3 sequence reads: CASSQREGATTDTQYF. In DNA form, the CDR3 reads TGCGCCAGCAGCCAACGGGAGGGGGCCACGACAGATACGCAGTATTTT.

This clonotype was detected a few times. This chain uses TRBV12-3 or TRBV12-4 with TRBJ2-1; TRBD2 agrees at 15 bases. V shed 8 bases, J shed 9 bases, and the junction held 5 bases outside the gene matches. The CDR3 contains 14 residues. The CDR3 sequence is CASGGLAGGLEQFF. The CDR3 DNA is TGTGCCAGCGGGGGACTAGCGGGGGGCCTTGAGCAGTTCTTC.

This clonotype was observed a handful of times. V and J are TRBV11-2 and TRBJ1-3; possible D gene TRBD1, 6 bases. This CDR3 has 17 amino acids. V was shortened by 4 bases and J by 0 bases, with 16 bases between the two germline ends. The germline CDR1 and CDR2 sequences are SGHAT and FQNNGV. The CDR3: CASSSSPDRSSGNTIYF. CDR3 bases: TGTGCCAGCAGCTCGAGTCCAGACAGGAGCTCTGGAAACACCATATATTTT.

This clonotype occurred a few times. The V call is TRBV5-6, the J call TRBJ2-7; D not resolved. The CDR3 contains 11 residues. Germline V gene lookup returns CDR1 SGHDT and CDR2 YYEEEE. The germline V and J ends were trimmed by 3 bases and 6 bases, with 7 bases remaining between them. The CDR3 loop reads CASSSGAEQYF. In nucleotides, the CDR3 is TGTGCCAGCAGCTCCGGAGCCGAGCAGTACTTC.

The J gene is TRBJ2-1, the V gene TRBV20-1; perhaps TRBD2 as D (7 bases). V was cut by 5 bases and J by 3 bases, with 20 bases left in between. Per the germline V gene, CDR1 is DFQATT and CDR2 is SNEGSKA (reference sequence). This CDR3 contains 16 residues. The CDR3 region has the DNA TGCAGTGCTCCTAAGCCCGGGGGGCTCTACTACAATGAGCAGTTCTTC. It specifies CSAPKPGGLYYNEQFF.

This chain connects TRBV7-3 to TRBJ1-1; D remains unclear. CDR3 length equals 12 residues. Trimming took 5 bases from V and 3 from J, leaving 7 bases between them. Per germline, CDR1 SGHTA and CDR2 FQGTGA. The DNA of the CDR3 is TGTGCCAGCAGCCCGACCCACACTGAAGCTTTCTTT. Protein: CASSPTHTEAFF.

The V gene is TRBV9, the J gene TRBJ2-1; maybe TRBD2 (7 bases). The germline V gene encodes CDR1 SGDLS and CDR2 YYNGEE. The CDR3 has 15 amino acids. Trimming left V 0 bases short and J 5 bases short, with 12 bases between. The CDR3 sequence: CASSVGGGAHNEQFF. CDR3 bases: TGTGCCAGCAGCGTAGGAGGGGGGGCCCACAATGAGCAGTTCTTC.

This clonotype was detected only a few times. This rearrangement joins TRBV11-2 to TRBJ2-1; 9 bases fit TRBD1. The germline V gene has CDR1 SGHAT and CDR2 FQNNGV. The V segment lost 5 bases and the J segment 0 bases; nucleotides outside the gene matches: 17. The CDR3 is 20 amino acids. CDR3 residues: CASSLPPDRGGFSSYNEQFF. DNA for the CDR3: TGTGCCAGCAGCCTACCCCCGGACAGGGGAGGATTCAGCTCCTACAATGAGCAGTTCTTC.

This clonotype was seen a few times. The chain links TRBV4-2 to TRBJ2-1, with TRBD2 identical over 10 bases. The CDR3 extends over 19 amino acids. The trim removed 1 base at V and 2 bases at J, leaving 11 bases unmatched. Germline V CDR1 and CDR2: LGHNA, YNFKEQ. The CDR3 protein is CASSQVLAGATSAYNEQFF. DNA of the CDR3: TGTGCCAGCAGCCAAGTTCTAGCGGGGGCCACTAGCGCCTACAATGAGCAGTTCTTC.

This clonotype was detected ten times or more. V is TRBV7-9 and J is TRBJ2-5; D is possibly TRBD2 (5 bases). This CDR3 contains 15 residues. Germline V gives CDR1 SEHNR, CDR2 FQNEAQ (reference sequence). With 1 base removed from V and 5 bases from J, the gap between germline ends came to 14 bases. The CDR3 loop is CASSLVEDRSETQYF. CDR3 in DNA: TGTGCCAGCAGCTTAGTGGAGGACCGGTCGGAGACCCAGTACTTC.

This clonotype was seen more than once but under ten times. This chain joins TRBV7-8 and TRBJ2-2; D is possibly TRBD1 (5 bases). CDR3 length equals 16 residues. CDR1 and CDR2 from the germline V gene are SGHVS and FQNEAQ. V was cut by 1 base and J by 4 bases, with 13 bases left in between. CDR3 DNA sequence: TGTGCCAGCAGCTTAGTTAAGGGGTCCCTCACCGGGGAGCTGTTTTTT. Translated: CASSLVKGSLTGELFF.

This clonotype was seen only a few times. CDR3 coding DNA: TGTGCCAGCAGCTTATCGTACGGCGGGGCCCCCCAGACCCAGTACTTC. Its translation: CASSLSYGGAPQTQYF. This chain links TRBV7-9 with TRBJ2-5; D might be TRBD2 (6 bases). The CDR3 contains 16 residues. Trimming shortened V by 2 bases and J by 6 bases, and 19 bases separated the two germline ends. CDR1 and CDR2 (germline): SEHNR, FQNEAQ (reference sequence).

This clonotype occurred many times. The V gene is TRBV7-6, the J gene TRBJ2-3, with D tentatively TRBD1 (5 bases). Per the germline V gene, CDR1 is SGHVS and CDR2 is FNYEAQ. Trimming left V 5 bases short and J 1 base short, with 19 bases between. This CDR3 is built from 17 residues. CDR3 nucleotide sequence: TGTGCCAGCAGCCTTAACGCCATGGAAGGGGGCACAGATACGCAGTATTTT. It yields the protein CASSLNAMEGGTDTQYF.

This clonotype turned up a few times. The chain links TRBV7-3 to TRBJ2-3, with 8 bases aligning to TRBD2. CDR1 is SGHTA and CDR2 is FQGTGA in the germline V gene. V lost 1 base, J lost 0 bases, and 9 bases stayed unmatched. The length of the CDR3 is 18 residues. CDR3 residues: CASSLSQGLATSTDTQYF. The DNA for the CDR3 is TGTGCCAGCAGCTTAAGCCAAGGACTAGCAACTAGCACAGATACGCAGTATTTT.